This record concerns one T cell receptor beta chain sequence. Its cognate antigen has yet to be identified. No per-base quality is available; no much larger clone lies one base away. RNA was extracted with the RNeasy kit and roughly 0.5 to 1 ug was reverse transcribed using random hexamers. TCR beta CDR3 regions were amplified with the immunoSEQ multiplex PCR assay covering 54 Vbeta and 13 Jbeta segments. PCR amplification bias was corrected using a synthetic template baseline for primer optimization and computational correction. Per the authors' processing: Reads were annotated to V, D and J genes according to IMGT and were analyzed with immunoSEQ Analyzer, with only productive sequences retained. Clonality was computed as one minus Shannon entropy normalized by log2 of the number of productive unique sequences. Public and private clones were assessed among the 100 most prevalent clones of each patient and control. Clones were defined as Susac-specific when absent from the healthy and MS cohorts, from approximately 970 published viral clones and from other ImmuneACCESS disease sequences. TCRdb reprocessing: public reads trimmed at Q25 with fastp, clones called with MiXCR, in-frame beta chains kept. Every entry covers one CDR3 protein and lists the most common genes and DNA from its rows. TCRdb, not the authors, supplied the V and J calls. The sample has 110,000 to 150,000 distinct CDR3 sequences on record, approximately 95% of them singletons. The leading ten clones occupy approximately 0.08% of the sample.

Peripheral blood CD8+ and CD4+ T cells from healthy donors, Susac syndrome patients and multiple sclerosis patients were profiled using high-throughput TCR beta sequencing. The Susac syndrome patients fulfilled recently defined diagnostic criteria for definite or probable disease. Bulk CD8+ and CD4+ T cells were purified by magnetic negative isolation, while CD8+ TEMRA cells were enriched using FACS. Blood was collected in EDTA tubes and processed within 24 hours, with PBMCs isolated through density gradient centrifugation. PBMCs destined for TCR sequencing were cryopreserved in liquid nitrogen and later thawed in a 37 °C water bath. The sorted or isolated CD4+, CD8+ and CD8+ TEMRA cells had a purity of 90% or higher. This sample was included in a study of CD8 T cells in Susac syndrome (dated 2019 in TCRdb). With respect to the entire study: Among the sequenced Susac syndrome patients, more than 5 had clinically active disease and about 8 were in clinical remission. Repertoire sequencing was used to test whether CD8+ T cell activation and differentiation in Susac syndrome was antigen driven. At the time of blood withdrawal, Susac syndrome patients were either therapy-naive, taking corticosteroids (with some also receiving IVIg), or on IVIg alone.

Findings and caveats that apply to the study as a whole: The study acknowledged that relatively few individuals were included in the TCR sequencing and HLA analysis. No clonal expansion was detected in the CD4+ T cell repertoire of Susac syndrome patients.

Trimming at the junction amounts to 4 bases on V and 4 bases on J, and the germline ends lie 14 bases apart. From the cysteine up to the phenylalanine, the CDR3 has a length of 15 residues. Left in the record is the CDR3 DNA by itself, 45 bases read in frame from the first base. Via the germline V gene (reference sequence), CDR1 is LGHDT and CDR2 YNNKEL. The rearranged segments are TRBV3-1 and TRBJ2-1; the D assignment is uncertain and may be TRBD1 or TRBD2, with 6 bases supporting each. Material for sequencing was CD4+ T cells from PBMCs. The clonotype was recovered from a human donor with Susac syndrome. DNA sequence: TGTGCCAGCAGCCCCCCCGCGGGGACATACAATGAGCAGTTCTTC. This translates into CASSPPAGTYNEQFF.